Listed here is a single T cell receptor (beta chain). Germline CDR1 is SGHRS and CDR2 is YFSETQ. Trimming stripped 1 base from V and 3 bases from J, with 14 bases between. The length of the CDR3 is 16 residues. This entry belongs to a study of blood T cell repertoires in COVID-19. Study overall: The samples span acute and convalescent COVID-19 from the United States, Italy and Spain. Sample material is recorded as cDNA or gDNA derived from T cells, B-cell-depleted T cells, or PBMCs.

Authors' analysis steps: Amplification of reference gene primers provided the estimated nucleated cell counts. Only in-frame clones appear in the TCRdb table, and some are missing; sequencing was by immunoSEQ multiplex PCR. V, J and clone size were drawn from that table, and D and trimming were deduced from the DNA. The data contain around 81,000 clones, roughly 86% of them seen just once; the ten biggest clones take up roughly 6.6%. The material sequenced was peripheral blood. The receptor's source is a man between 65 and 79 years old with acute or convalescent COVID-19. The chain joins TRBV5-1 to TRBJ2-1; maybe TRBD1 (5 bases). The CDR3 reads CASSLSPRDGYNEQFF. The CDR3 DNA sequence: TGCGCCAGCAGCTTGTCTCCCAGGGATGGCTACAATGAGCAGTTCTTC.